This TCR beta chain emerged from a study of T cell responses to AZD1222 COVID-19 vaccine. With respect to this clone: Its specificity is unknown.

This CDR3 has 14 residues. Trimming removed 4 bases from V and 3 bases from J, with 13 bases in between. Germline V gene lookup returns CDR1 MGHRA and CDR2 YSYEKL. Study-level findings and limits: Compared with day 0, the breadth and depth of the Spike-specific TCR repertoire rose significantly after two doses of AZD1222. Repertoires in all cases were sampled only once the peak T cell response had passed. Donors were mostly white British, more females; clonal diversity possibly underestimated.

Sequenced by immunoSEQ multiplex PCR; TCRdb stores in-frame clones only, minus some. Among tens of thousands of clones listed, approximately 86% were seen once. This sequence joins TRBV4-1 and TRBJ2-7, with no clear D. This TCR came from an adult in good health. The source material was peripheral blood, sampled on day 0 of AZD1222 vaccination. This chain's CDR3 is CASSPGAVNYEQYF. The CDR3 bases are TGCGCCAGCAGCCCAGGTGCAGTTAACTACGAGCAGTACTTC.